The 10 T cell receptor beta chains below come from one sample, sequenced in a study of blood T cell repertoires in COVID-19. The table came from immunoSEQ multiplex PCR; TCRdb's copy has only in-frame clones and leaves some out. This sample has around 250,000 clones; 65% to 85% occur once, and the top ten carry roughly 8.8%. The sequencing input was peripheral blood. These TCRs come from a man aged 35-49 years with active or convalescent COVID-19.

V and J are TRBV19 and TRBJ1-1, with 9 positions matching TRBD1. Germline CDR1 LNHDA, CDR2 SQIVND (reference sequence). This CDR3 comprises 20 residues. V shed 6 bases, J shed 5 bases, and the junction held 25 bases outside the gene matches. The CDR3, as DNA: TGTGCCAGTAGGGCACCTAGGTATACCGGGACAGGGAAAATTAATACTGAAGCTTTCTTT. This sequence encodes CASRAPRYTGTGKINTEAFF.

The chain combines TRBV5-5 with TRBJ1-2, with TRBD1 matching over 10 bases. CDR1 and CDR2 from the germline V gene are SGHKS and YYEKEE (reference sequence). The CDR3 totals 15 residues. The V and J ends lost 5 bases and 4 bases, in that order; junction bases with no gene match: 8. CDR3 DNA sequence: TGTGCCAGCAGGTCTGACAGGGGGCTCGGCTATGGCTACACCTTC. Translation gives CASRSDRGLGYGYTF.

The gene calls are TRBV4-2 and TRBJ2-1; 7 bases map to TRBD2. The germline gives CDR1 LGHNA, CDR2 YNFKEQ. The junction had 8 bases not matched to a gene; V was cut back by 1 base and J by 8 bases. This CDR3 has 15 amino acids. For the CDR3, the DNA is TGTGCCAGCAGCCAAGTATGGGAGGGCCGGGATGAGCAGTTCTTC. Protein sequence: CASSQVWEGRDEQFF.

The chain couples TRBV19 to TRBJ1-1; 9 bases agree with TRBD1. With 8 bases clipped from V and 4 bases from J, the junction kept 5 bases outside the gene matches. Germline V lookup: CDR1 LNHDA, CDR2 SQIVND (reference sequence). The CDR3 is 13 amino acids. The CDR3 region is CASCRTGATEAFF. Here the CDR3 DNA reads TGTGCCAGTTGCCGGACAGGGGCCACTGAAGCTTTCTTT.

The chain employs TRBV18 and TRBJ1-4; D is uncertain. The CDR3 is 15 amino acids. V was trimmed by 6 bases and J by 5 bases, leaving 16 bases between them. Looked up from germline, CDR1 is KGHSH and CDR2 is LQKENI. CDR3 residues: CASSILGAGNEKLFF. The CDR3 DNA reads TGTGCCAGCTCTATTTTGGGTGCGGGCAATGAAAAACTGTTTTTT.

Notes on this clone: Other DNA sequences within the sample encode an identical CDR3. V usage is TRBV4-3 and J usage is TRBJ1-1; a weak D match, TRBD1 (5 bases). Germline V lookup: CDR1 LGHNA, CDR2 YSLEER. V shed 1 base and J shed 1 base, with 7 bases lying between them. This CDR3 has 14 amino acids. Here the CDR3 reads CASSQVGGNTEAFF. The CDR3 DNA sequence: TGCGCCAGCAGCCAAGTCGGGGGGAACACTGAAGCTTTCTTT.

This clone was recorded a few times. V gene TRBV4-1 combines with J gene TRBJ2-1; 8 bases line up with TRBD2. CDR1 is MGHRA and CDR2 is YSYEKL in the germline V gene. The CDR3 runs to 17 residues. Trimming took 1 base from V and 1 from J; bases not matched to a gene: 6. This chain's CDR3 is CASSQGSGLASYNEQFF. As DNA, the CDR3 is TGCGCCAGCAGCCAAGGTTCAGGACTAGCTTCCTACAATGAGCAGTTCTTC.

The chain employs TRBV5-4 and TRBJ2-2, with TRBD1 matching 12 bases. Germline V gives CDR1 SGHNT, CDR2 YYREEE (reference sequence). The CDR3 spans 15 residues. Losses at the gene ends were 3 bases for V and 5 bases for J; bases not matched to a gene: 2. CDR3 nucleotides: TGTGCCAGCAGCTCGGGACAGGGGGCGACCGGGGAGCTGTTTTTT. Its protein product is CASSSGQGATGELFF. Based on the CDR3 plus reference TRBV5-4 and TRBJ2-2, the full variable domain is ETGVTQSPTHLIKTRGQQVTLRCSSQSGHNTVSWYQQALGQGPQFIFQYYREEENGRGNFPPRFSGLQFPNYSSELNVNALELDDSALYLCASSSGQGATGELFFGEGSRLTVL.

The gene calls are TRBV5-1 and TRBJ2-1, with a tentative D call TRBD2 (6 bases). This CDR3 spans 16 amino acids. CDR1 and CDR2 (germline): SGHRS, YFSETQ. With 0 bases removed from V and 3 bases from J, the gap between germline ends came to 13 bases. The CDR3 is CASSLEASASYNEQFF. The CDR3 DNA sequence: TGCGCCAGCAGCTTGGAGGCTAGCGCAAGCTACAATGAGCAGTTCTTC.

This clone was recorded a few times. The chain recombines TRBV28 with TRBJ1-2; D possibly corresponds to TRBD1 (6 bases). Germline CDR1 reads MDHEN; CDR2 reads SYDVKM. Trimming stripped 6 bases from V and 2 bases from J, with 10 bases between. There are 13 residues in the CDR3. The CDR3 coding sequence is TGTGCCAGCAGCTCCGGACAGAACTATGGCTACACCTTC. Its protein is CASSSGQNYGYTF.